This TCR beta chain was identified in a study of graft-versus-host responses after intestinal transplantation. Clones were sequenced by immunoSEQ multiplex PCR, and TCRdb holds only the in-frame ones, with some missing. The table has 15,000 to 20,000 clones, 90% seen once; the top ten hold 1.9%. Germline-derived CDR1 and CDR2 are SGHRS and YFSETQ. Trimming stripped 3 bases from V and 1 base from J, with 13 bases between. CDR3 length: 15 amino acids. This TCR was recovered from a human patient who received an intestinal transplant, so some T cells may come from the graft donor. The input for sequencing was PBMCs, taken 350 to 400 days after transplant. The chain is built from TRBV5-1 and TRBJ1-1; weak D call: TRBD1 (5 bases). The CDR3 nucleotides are TGCGCCAGCAGCTCCTCAGGGTATGGGAACACTGAAGCTTTCTTT. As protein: CASSSSGYGNTEAFF.